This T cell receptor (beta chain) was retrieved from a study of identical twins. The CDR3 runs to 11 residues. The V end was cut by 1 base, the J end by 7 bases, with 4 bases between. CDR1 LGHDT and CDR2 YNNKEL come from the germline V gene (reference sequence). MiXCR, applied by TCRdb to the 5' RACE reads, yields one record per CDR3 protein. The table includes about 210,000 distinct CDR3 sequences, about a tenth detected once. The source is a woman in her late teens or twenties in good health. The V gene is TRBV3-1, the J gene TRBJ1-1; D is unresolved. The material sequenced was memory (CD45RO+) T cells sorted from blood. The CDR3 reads CASSQASEAFF. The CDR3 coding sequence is TGTGCCAGCAGCCAAGCCAGTGAAGCTTTCTTT.